A selection of T cell receptor beta chains follows, all from one sample in a study of blood T cell repertoires in COVID-19. Generated by immunoSEQ multiplex PCR, the TCRdb table keeps only in-frame clones and is missing some. The sample gives 58,000 or so clones, 75% to 90% of which show up once; approximately 8.4% is in the top ten. Specimen: peripheral blood. These receptors all stem from a woman in her sixties or seventies with active COVID-19. The CDR3 runs from the conserved cysteine through the conserved F or W. A D gene is named only where the DNA matches it firmly. The listing skips clone size in some rows; elsewhere it reads once, few, many or a size class.

v_gene: TRBV19; abundance: NA; d_gene: NA; j_gene: TRBJ2-1; CDR3nt: TGTGCCAGTAGTAGAGAGGCTAGTAGTACCGATGAGCAGTTCTTC; CDR3aa: CASSREASSTDEQFF
v_gene: TRBV19; abundance: NA; d_gene: NA; j_gene: TRBJ1-4; CDR3nt: TGTGCCAGTAGGGCCTCAACTAATGAAAAACTGTTTTTT; CDR3aa: CASRASTNEKLFF
v_gene: TRBV29-1; abundance: NA; d_gene: NA; j_gene: TRBJ2-4; CDR3nt: TGCGGCGGGGCAGCCAAAAACATTCAGTACTTC; CDR3aa: CGGAAKNIQYF
v_gene: TRBV2; abundance: NA; d_gene: TRBD1; j_gene: TRBJ1-3; CDR3nt: TGTGCCAGCACTGGACAGGCGCTCTCTGGAAACACCATATATTTT; CDR3aa: CASTGQALSGNTIYF
v_gene: TRBV30; abundance: NA; d_gene: NA; j_gene: TRBJ2-7; CDR3nt: TGTGCCTGGAGTCCCGAGTTCGGGGAGCAGTACTTC; CDR3aa: CAWSPEFGEQYF
v_gene: TRBV3-1/TRBV3-2; abundance: NA; d_gene: TRBD2; j_gene: TRBJ2-1; CDR3nt: TGTGCCAGCAGCCCGACACCACGACTAGCGGGAGGGTCCTACAATGAGCAGTTCTTC; CDR3aa: CASSPTPRLAGGSYNEQFF
v_gene: TRBV27; abundance: NA; d_gene: NA; j_gene: TRBJ1-2; CDR3nt: TGTGCCAGCAGTTTTCGTGAGCGCGGGGGCTACACCTTC; CDR3aa: CASSFRERGGYTF
v_gene: TRBV21-1; abundance: NA; d_gene: NA; j_gene: TRBJ2-5; CDR3nt: TGTGCCAGCCCCACTTTGGGTATACGGAGAGAGACCCAGTACTTC; CDR3aa: CASPTLGIRRETQYF
v_gene: TRBV5-4; abundance: NA; d_gene: NA; j_gene: TRBJ1-1; CDR3nt: TGTGCCAGCAGCTCAACGACAGTGAACACTGAAGCTTTCTTT; CDR3aa: CASSSTTVNTEAFF
v_gene: TRBV19; abundance: NA; d_gene: NA; j_gene: TRBJ1-1; CDR3nt: TGTGCCAGTAGCACAGGGAAGGACACTGAAGCTTTCTTT; CDR3aa: CASSTGKDTEAFF
v_gene: TRBV5-1; abundance: NA; d_gene: TRBD1; j_gene: TRBJ2-6; CDR3nt: TGCGCCAGCAGCATCCGGGACAGTCACTCTGGGGCCAACGTCCTGACTTTC; CDR3aa: CASSIRDSHSGANVLTF
v_gene: TRBV29-1; abundance: NA; d_gene: NA; j_gene: TRBJ1-2; CDR3nt: TGCAGCGTTGATCCGTCGGGGAGCGCCCATGGCTACACCTTC; CDR3aa: CSVDPSGSAHGYTF
v_gene: TRBV6-5; abundance: NA; d_gene: NA; j_gene: TRBJ1-1; CDR3nt: TGTGCCAGCAGTTTCCGGTTTGGGGAGGCCACTGAAGCTTTCTTT; CDR3aa: CASSFRFGEATEAFF
v_gene: TRBV9; abundance: NA; d_gene: TRBD2; j_gene: TRBJ2-3; CDR3nt: TGTGCCAGCAGCGTACTAGCGGGAGTCACGCAGTATTTT; CDR3aa: CASSVLAGVTQYF
v_gene: TRBV11-2; abundance: NA; d_gene: NA; j_gene: TRBJ2-1; CDR3nt: TGTGCCAGCAGCGCCACAGGGTTCTACAATGAGCAGTTCTTC; CDR3aa: CASSATGFYNEQFF
v_gene: TRBV18; abundance: NA; d_gene: NA; j_gene: TRBJ2-2; CDR3nt: TGTGCCAGCTCACCTAGACCGACAGCATCCGCGAACACCGGGGAGCTGTTTTTT; CDR3aa: CASSPRPTASANTGELFF
v_gene: TRBV4-1; abundance: NA; d_gene: NA; j_gene: TRBJ1-1; CDR3nt: TGCGCCAGCAGCCAAGAGGGGGGGGGCACTGAAGCTTTCTTT; CDR3aa: CASSQEGGGTEAFF
v_gene: TRBV5-1; abundance: NA; d_gene: NA; j_gene: TRBJ1-3; CDR3nt: TGCGCCAGCAGCTTTACAGCCATGGACTCTGGAAACACCATATATTTT; CDR3aa: CASSFTAMDSGNTIYF
v_gene: TRBV18; abundance: once; d_gene: NA; j_gene: TRBJ2-1; CDR3nt: TGTGCCAGCTCACCACCTTACCTGCCGGGCGGGGGCCTAGAATTCCAGTACTACAATGAGCAGTTCTTC; CDR3aa: CASSPPYLPGGGLEFQYYNEQFF
v_gene: TRBV7-9; abundance: NA; d_gene: TRBD1; j_gene: TRBJ2-7; CDR3nt: TGTGCCAGCAGCCCCGGGGACAGGGCGTACGAGCAGTACTTC; CDR3aa: CASSPGDRAYEQYF
v_gene: TRBV5-1; abundance: NA; d_gene: TRBD1; j_gene: TRBJ1-1; CDR3nt: TGCGCCAGCAGCTTGGTTAGGGACAGCGACACTGAAGCTTTCTTT; CDR3aa: CASSLVRDSDTEAFF
v_gene: TRBV30; abundance: NA; d_gene: NA; j_gene: TRBJ2-2; CDR3nt: TGTGCCTGGAGCGCCGGGGAGCTGTTTTTT; CDR3aa: CAWSAGELFF
v_gene: TRBV30; abundance: NA; d_gene: NA; j_gene: TRBJ1-5; CDR3nt: TGTGCCTGGAATCTGGGGCTGGATCAGCCCCAGCATTTT; CDR3aa: CAWNLGLDQPQHF
v_gene: TRBV18; abundance: once; d_gene: TRBD1; j_gene: TRBJ1-5; CDR3nt: TGTGCCAGCTCACCACGAGTCTCCAGGACAGGGCCTAATCAGCCCCAGCATTTT; CDR3aa: CASSPRVSRTGPNQPQHF
v_gene: TRBV19; abundance: NA; d_gene: NA; j_gene: TRBJ2-6; CDR3nt: TGTGCCAGTAGCCCGGAGGGGAACTCTGGGGCCAACGTCCTGACTTTC; CDR3aa: CASSPEGNSGANVLTF
v_gene: TRBV4-1; abundance: NA; d_gene: NA; j_gene: TRBJ1-5; CDR3nt: TGCGCCAGCAGCCAAGACGATCAGCCCCAGCATTTT; CDR3aa: CASSQDDQPQHF
v_gene: TRBV24-1; abundance: NA; d_gene: NA; j_gene: TRBJ2-1; CDR3nt: TGTGCCACCAGTGATTATCCCCATTACAATGAGCAGTTCTTC; CDR3aa: CATSDYPHYNEQFF
v_gene: TRBV28; abundance: NA; d_gene: NA; j_gene: TRBJ2-3; CDR3nt: TGTGCCAGCAAAGAGGGCGGGGTATACACAGATACGCAGTATTTT; CDR3aa: CASKEGGVYTDTQYF
v_gene: TRBV7-2; abundance: NA; d_gene: NA; j_gene: TRBJ2-2; CDR3nt: TGTGCCAGCAGCTTAACAGCGGGCACCGGGGAGCTGTTTTTT; CDR3aa: CASSLTAGTGELFF
v_gene: TRBV3-1/TRBV3-2; abundance: NA; d_gene: NA; j_gene: TRBJ2-7; CDR3nt: TGTGCCAGCAGCCGTTACAGCGAGCAGTACTTC; CDR3aa: CASSRYSEQYF
v_gene: TRBV29-1; abundance: NA; d_gene: NA; j_gene: TRBJ2-5; CDR3nt: TGCAGCGTTGTTCGGGCAGGGGAGACCCAGTACTTC; CDR3aa: CSVVRAGETQYF
v_gene: TRBV11-2; abundance: NA; d_gene: NA; j_gene: TRBJ1-2; CDR3nt: TGTGCCAGCAGCTTAGCGGGGAAGGATGGCTACACCTTC; CDR3aa: CASSLAGKDGYTF
v_gene: TRBV28; abundance: NA; d_gene: NA; j_gene: TRBJ2-1; CDR3nt: TGTGCCAGCAGCAAGCCCTCGGCAGGGGGGTACAATGAGCAGTTCTTC; CDR3aa: CASSKPSAGGYNEQFF
v_gene: TRBV9; abundance: NA; d_gene: NA; j_gene: TRBJ2-3; CDR3nt: TGTGCCAGCAGCGTCTCCCTATCTAGCACAGATACGCAGTATTTT; CDR3aa: CASSVSLSSTDTQYF
v_gene: TRBV7-8; abundance: NA; d_gene: TRBD1; j_gene: TRBJ2-7; CDR3nt: TGTGCCAGCAGCTCGCGACAGGGGGCTTACGAGCAGTACTTC; CDR3aa: CASSSRQGAYEQYF
v_gene: TRBV11-2; abundance: NA; d_gene: NA; j_gene: TRBJ2-3; CDR3nt: TGTGCCAGCAGCTTAGATTGGGGGCCAAGACTAGCAGGTAGCACAGATACGCAGTATTTT; CDR3aa: CASSLDWGPRLAGSTDTQYF
v_gene: TRBV7-8; abundance: few; d_gene: NA; j_gene: TRBJ2-7; CDR3nt: TGTGCCAGCAAGCTTAAAATTTGGTCGGACGAGCAGTACTTC; CDR3aa: CASKLKIWSDEQYF
v_gene: TRBV6-5; abundance: NA; d_gene: NA; j_gene: TRBJ1-6; CDR3nt: TGTGCCAGCAGTTACGGGGCAGGGGCGGATTCACCCCTCCACTTT; CDR3aa: CASSYGAGADSPLHF
v_gene: TRBV10-3; abundance: NA; d_gene: NA; j_gene: TRBJ2-3; CDR3nt: TGTGCCATCAGTGAGGTAGCCCATGCCCCTGGCACAGATACGCAGTATTTT; CDR3aa: CAISEVAHAPGTDTQYF
v_gene: TRBV10-3; abundance: NA; d_gene: TRBD2; j_gene: TRBJ2-1; CDR3nt: TGTGCCCTGAGCCCCGGGACTAGCGGGATTAATGAGCAGTTCTTC; CDR3aa: CALSPGTSGINEQFF
v_gene: TRBV5-5; abundance: NA; d_gene: NA; j_gene: TRBJ1-2; CDR3nt: TGTGCCAGCAGCTTGGCCAGCAGGGCGAACTATGGCTACACCTTC; CDR3aa: CASSLASRANYGYTF
v_gene: TRBV11-3; abundance: NA; d_gene: NA; j_gene: TRBJ2-2; CDR3nt: TGTGCCAGCAAAGGAGGGGGGGAGCTGTTTTTT; CDR3aa: CASKGGGELFF
v_gene: TRBV7-6; abundance: NA; d_gene: TRBD2; j_gene: TRBJ2-1; CDR3nt: TGTGCCAGCAGCCTTAGCGGGAGGGCCGGCAATGAGCAGTTCTTC; CDR3aa: CASSLSGRAGNEQFF
v_gene: TRBV19; abundance: NA; d_gene: TRBD1; j_gene: TRBJ2-7; CDR3nt: TGTGCCAGTAGCCCCGGGACAGGGGATTTTAACGAGCAGTACTTC; CDR3aa: CASSPGTGDFNEQYF
v_gene: TRBV7-9; abundance: NA; d_gene: NA; j_gene: TRBJ1-2; CDR3nt: TGTGCCAGCAGCTTAGGCTTCCCGGTAGCCCTATATGGCTACACCTTC; CDR3aa: CASSLGFPVALYGYTF
v_gene: TRBV28; abundance: NA; d_gene: NA; j_gene: TRBJ2-7; CDR3nt: TGTGCCAGCAGTTTAGAGGGCTACGAGCAGTACTTC; CDR3aa: CASSLEGYEQYF
v_gene: TRBV7-7; abundance: NA; d_gene: TRBD2; j_gene: TRBJ2-3; CDR3nt: TGTGCCAGCAGCCCACTCAGGACTAGCGGGAGCATCGATACGCAGTATTTT; CDR3aa: CASSPLRTSGSIDTQYF
v_gene: TRBV18; abundance: NA; d_gene: NA; j_gene: TRBJ1-1; CDR3nt: TGTGCCAGCTCACCCGGGACTCCCCGGGCCAACACTGAAGCTTTCTTT; CDR3aa: CASSPGTPRANTEAFF
v_gene: TRBV6-5; abundance: NA; d_gene: TRBD2; j_gene: TRBJ2-7; CDR3nt: TGTGCCAGCAGTACTTCCCCCGGGACTACTAACGAGCAGTACTTC; CDR3aa: CASSTSPGTTNEQYF
v_gene: TRBV28; abundance: NA; d_gene: TRBD1; j_gene: TRBJ2-3; CDR3nt: TGTGCCAGCAGTCCCCCGGACAGGGGGCAGTATTTT; CDR3aa: CASSPPDRGQYF
v_gene: TRBV29-1; abundance: NA; d_gene: TRBD2; j_gene: TRBJ2-7; CDR3nt: TGCAGCGTTTCGGGCCTAGCGGGAGGGTTGTACGAGCAGTACTTC; CDR3aa: CSVSGLAGGLYEQYF
v_gene: TRBV6-5; abundance: NA; d_gene: NA; j_gene: TRBJ1-1; CDR3nt: TGTGCCAGCTCAATGCCGGGGAGCACTGAAGCTTTCTTT; CDR3aa: CASSMPGSTEAFF
v_gene: TRBV5-1; abundance: NA; d_gene: NA; j_gene: TRBJ1-3; CDR3nt: TGCGCCAGCAGCTTGATGGTGGGTCGGGGCTCTGGAAACACCATATATTTT; CDR3aa: CASSLMVGRGSGNTIYF
v_gene: TRBV15; abundance: NA; d_gene: TRBD1; j_gene: TRBJ1-6; CDR3nt: TGTGCCACTAGCAACCGGGACAGGGTTGATTCACCCCTCCACTTT; CDR3aa: CATSNRDRVDSPLHF
v_gene: TRBV13; abundance: NA; d_gene: TRBD2; j_gene: TRBJ2-1; CDR3nt: TGTGCCAGCAGGGTTCTAGCGGGTTACAATGAGCAGTTCTTC; CDR3aa: CASRVLAGYNEQFF
v_gene: TRBV30; abundance: once; d_gene: TRBD2; j_gene: TRBJ2-2; CDR3nt: TGTGCCTGGAGGACGAGCGGGAGCGGGGAGCTGTTTTTT; CDR3aa: CAWRTSGSGELFF
v_gene: TRBV2; abundance: NA; d_gene: TRBD2; j_gene: TRBJ2-3; CDR3nt: TGTGCCAGCAGCCGACTAGCGGCCTCACGGGAAGATACGCAGTATTTT; CDR3aa: CASSRLAASREDTQYF